The present T cell receptor (beta chain) was sequenced within a study of cytomegalovirus exposure and HLA in healthy donors (dated by TCRdb to the late 2010s). In terms of the full investigation: According to an earlier analysis of several hundred of the donors, about 179 million T cells yielded 90 million to 130 million unique TCR beta sequences and less than 300 Gb of sequence data. In an earlier analysis of a few hundred of the donors, high-throughput TCR beta sequencing was used to judge whether each TCR beta V gene segment behaved as functional or pseudogenic. Donor age, sex, ethnicity and CMV serostatus were compiled together with the repertoire data. Both class I and class II loci were covered by HLA typing, at four-digit resolution. In the later analysis, no new phenotypic data were used to find candidate immune exposures; instead, reliance was placed on TCR beta sequences and their occurrence across donors. The study was designed to test whether signatures of past pathogen exposure could be identified by cataloging public T cell receptors. In a later genetic analysis, genome-wide SNP genotypes for about three fifths of the roughly 670 donors were used, and that subset was treated as a discovery cohort. Among 300 to 450 genotyped donors of the cohort, an average of roughly 240,000 unique TCR beta nucleotide sequences were sequenced per donor, about a sixth of them non-productive. In a later analysis, previously published TCR beta repertoires from 550 to 750 donors were re-analyzed and high-resolution HLA genotyping was added so that TCR occurrence patterns could be studied. Of the 350 to 450 genotyped donors, approximately 83% fell in the genetic ancestry cluster associated with self-reported Caucasian donors. Every repertoire in the discovery cohort had been generated on one and the same sequencing platform. Along with the roughly 710-subject first cohort, a separate validation cohort of over a hundred different subjects was used. Using immunosequencing, the study profiled T cell repertoires from around 680 subjects and related those repertoires to cytomegalovirus serostatus. The number of typed donors differed by locus: about 620-640 for A, B, C, DRB1 and DQB1; 500 to 550 for DQA1; around 610 for DPA1; and 400 to 480 for DPB1. To predict cytomegalovirus infection status, the study combined high-throughput TCR immunosequencing, statistical association of individual TCRs with disease status, and machine learning. Because of strong linkage in the cohort, a handful of DR-DQ haplotypes were treated as single units for association and clustering. About 300 gigabases of sequencing data and approximately 92 million unique TCR sequences made up an early release that covered over 550 HLA-typed donors. Overall results and qualifications from the work: Sequencing depth was assumed to be roughly uniform across donors in the presence/absence analyses, though that assumption may not hold. The cohort was sequenced for TCR beta chains only, and without alpha or paired-chain data the features that could be detected were limited. At a false discovery rate of 0.05, a later analysis linked around 17,000 TCR beta sequences to specific HLA alleles. The 87-base-pair reads could not distinguish some IMGT-functional V segments, including TRBV6-2 and TRBV6-3, so those segments were excluded. Correlated functional status among segregating V segments might be attributable to linkage disequilibrium, but an unknown experimental factor could not be ruled out. In a later analysis, TCR association rates were found to vary across HLA loci, with the most associated TCRs seen for DRB1 alleles and the fewest for HLA-C alleles. It was suggested by the authors that the approach could potentially be generalized to other disease states and immunological phenotypes. Most CMV-associated TCR beta chains appeared to be HLA-restricted in a later analysis, and the HLA associations seemed to be driven largely by CMV exposure. A later genetic analysis associated a missense DCLRE1C variant with V-gene and J-gene trimming of TCR beta chains, and an independent cohort replicated the association. In a later genetic analysis, fewer N-insertions in productive TCRs were reported among donors in an Asian-associated ancestry cluster than the roughly 700-donor mean. Because counts were too low, roughly 16 rarely observed V segments, including chromosome 9 orphons, were left out of the earlier analysis of some 640 of the donors. The study gave a list of 150 to 200 TCR beta chains associated with cytomegalovirus. In a later analysis, HLA-associated TCR beta chains showed more clonal expansion and lower generation probabilities than non-associated chains that were equally common. Three of the identified cytomegalovirus-associated TCR beta chains were confirmed in vitro to be specific for cytomegalovirus antigens. Assigning TCR associations to individual alleles was difficult when HLA alleles, especially DR and DQ, strongly co-occurred. The only immune exposure information available for the cohort was CMV serostatus. The classifier was reported to diagnose cytomegalovirus status with high specificity and sensitivity in both the original and validation cohorts. In an earlier analysis of some 640 of the donors, most TCR beta V segments were observed in productive rearrangements about 87% or about 30% of the time, broadly matching IMGT annotations. Several of the top co-occurrence clusters appeared to be linked to parvovirus B19, influenza, CMV and Epstein-Barr virus, according to a later analysis. A further reported finding was that TCR beta sequences accurately predicted the HLA-A and HLA-B alleles for most subjects in the first cohort. Because HLA typing was unavailable for some donors at each locus, only the typed subset was used in association tests. Across donors, most TCR sequences were observed very rarely, whereas some public TCRs were present in many individuals. A cluster of highly shared sequence variants was judged likely to be a technical artifact of the sequencing pipeline.

The V and J ends are trimmed by 6 bases and 0 bases, leaving 15 bases between them. Counted from cysteine to phenylalanine, this CDR3 has 16 amino acids. Kept here is only the CDR3 DNA, which spans 48 bases and is read in frame from base 1. The germline V gene (reference sequence) specifies LNHDA as CDR1 and SQIVND as CDR2. Receptor libraries were prepared by the immunoSEQ multiplex PCR assay. A mixture of 60 forward primers for TCR Vbeta segments and 13 reverse primers for TCR Jbeta segments was used in the multiplex PCR. Amplification of the CDR3 region of rearranged TCR beta genes was performed with a multiplex PCR assay on genomic DNA. On the Illumina HiSeq System, the amplified TCR beta libraries were sequenced as 87-base-pair reads. Per the original workflow: A later analysis tallied around 82 million unique TCR beta chains across the 666 repertoires, and about 12 million of those chains were shared by two or more donors. To remove PCR and sequencing errors, raw reads were error-corrected and collapsed into unique sequences using a nearest-neighbor algorithm that merged closely related sequences. CDR3 sequences were aligned to IMGT reference sequences to assign V, D and J gene segments. For a sequence to be retained, a match of at least six nucleotides to both a V gene segment and a J gene segment was required. A rearrangement counted as productive if the CDR3 had no stop codons and remained in frame with V and J, and every other rearrangement counted as non-productive. Following IMGT convention, CDR3 was defined as the stretch from the second conserved V-encoded cysteine up to the conserved J-encoded phenylalanine. Sequences without an unambiguous match to a single V gene segment were excluded from the earlier analysis of 587 of the donors. In an earlier analysis of several hundred of the donors, V segments were called functional above 56.7% productive rearrangements and were called segregating when the between-donor standard deviation exceeded 5%. A statistical classification framework was developed to diagnose cytomegalovirus status using the catalog of TCR beta chain sequences. A later analysis assigned V and J genes by comparing TCR nucleotide sequences with IMGT/GENE-DB human TR gene sequences. A later analysis assigned CDR3 sequences and most-parsimonious VDJ recombination scenarios with the TCRdist pipeline. In a later analysis, each TCR beta chain was defined by its CDR3 amino acid sequence together with its V-gene family, and reads without a unique V-gene family were excluded. A later analysis removed 500 to 600 highly shared, low-generation-probability nucleotide sequences to deal with suspected cross-contamination and a sequencing artifact. A later analysis calculated a clonal expansion index for each public chain from normalized within-repertoire ranks of inferred template counts. A later analysis computed generation probabilities with a VDJ recombination model fitted to out-of-frame rearrangements, and checked the results against IGoR. In a later analysis, hypergeometric tests were used to score TCR-TCR, TCR-HLA and TCR-CMV co-occurrence, with a repertoire-size bias correction applied to TCR pairs. To estimate false discovery rates, a later analysis permuted the HLA or CMV assignments 20 times. In a later analysis, co-occurring TCRs were grouped using DBSCAN, and TCRdist sequence similarity was added for clustering within HLA-allele-positive subsets. Repertoires with fewer than 30,000 or more than 120,000 public chains were left out of co-occurrence clustering, as were about 5 repertoires with anomalous nucleotide sharing. The clones in this table, taken by TCRdb from immuneACCESS, are in-frame only. Not every clone is retained; where verified, under half of the shortfall comes from an unresolved V gene, and the cause of the rest is unknown. D and trimming were read from the DNA, whereas the V and J calls and clone size are those reported in that table. For this sample there are about 280,000 clones; around 90% appear just once. The top ten hold 2% to 3% of the sample.

The cohort consisted of hundreds of healthy bone marrow donors. All cohort members were sampled while nominally healthy, although unrecorded immune exposures were likely present. The donor tested CMV seronegative and was one of the 352 seronegative cohort members. Each donor provided a peripheral blood sample, and peripheral blood mononuclear cells were used for TCR beta sequencing. Genomic DNA extraction from the blood cell samples was performed with the Qiagen DNeasy Blood Extraction Kit. A remark on this clone: This clone's antigen is unknown. The record has no base qualities; no much larger clone is one base away.

The TCR originated in a woman aged 18 to 35 in good health and CMV-seronegative. Sequenced: PBMCs. The chain couples TRBV19 to TRBJ1-3; matching of 6 bases hints at TRBD1 as the D gene. The CDR3 region has the sequence CASRRIGTSSGNTIYF. The nucleotide sequence reads as follows: TGTGCCAGTAGGCGAATCGGGACATCCTCTGGAAACACCATATATTTT. Joined to the reference TRBV19 and TRBJ1-3 proteins, this CDR3 gives the full variable domain: DGGITQSPKYLFRKEGQNVTLSCEQNLNHDAMYWYRQDPGQGLRLIYYSQIVNDFQKGDIAEGYSVSREKKESFPLTVTSAQKNPTAFYLCASRRIGTSSGNTIYFGEGSWLTVV.